This T cell receptor (beta chain) was identified in a study of cytomegalovirus exposure and HLA in healthy donors. This clone occurred a few times. CDR3 length equals 13 residues. Unmatched junction bases numbered 3, after V lost 7 bases and J lost 3 bases. Germline assignment: CDR1 MNHEY and CDR2 SVGAGI. The PCR had 60 Vbeta and 13 Jbeta primers. Data came from immunoSEQ multiplex PCR; TCRdb stores just in-frame clones and leaves some out. In the table there are 76,000 or so clones, just under 80% of which are singletons. The chain uses TRBV6-5 and TRBJ2-5, with TRBD1 matching 9 bases. The clonotype was recovered from a woman in her 40s in good health and CMV-seropositive. Sequenced sample: PBMCs. The CDR3 protein is CASIRTGEETQYF. The CDR3 DNA is TGTGCCAGCATCCGGACAGGGGAAGAGACCCAGTACTTC.